Listed below are T cell receptor beta chains from one sample, sequenced in a study of T cells in Graves' hyperthyroidism and ophthalmopathy. TCRdb re-called the multiplex PCR reads with MiXCR, one entry per CDR3 protein. In the table there are more than 300,000 distinct CDR3 sequences, about a sixth of which are singletons. Sample: blood. The receptors come from a woman in her thirties with Graves' hyperthyroidism that later progressed to Graves' ophthalmopathy. CDR3s include the opening cysteine and the closing phenylalanine or tryptophan. The D gene is left open where the match is weak. Size values are once, few and many counts, or a class for expanded clones, and some rows have none.

. TRBJ1-1 many 13 TRBV20-1 CSASGGAQPEAFF TGCAGTGCTAGCGGGGGGGCACAACCTGAAGCTTTCTTT
. TRBJ2-6 many 15 TRBV27 CASSPTGYGANVLTF TGTGCCAGCAGCCCTACAGGGTACGGGGCCAACGTCCTGACTTTC
. TRBJ2-1 . 13 TRBV3-1 CASSHHIINEQFF TGTGCCAGCAGCCACCATATTATTAATGAGCAGTTCTTC
. TRBJ1-6 many 15 TRBV10-2 CATWPVGDYNSPLHF TGCGCCACCTGGCCGGTTGGTGACTATAATTCACCCCTCCACTTT
. TRBJ1-1 many 12 TRBV2 CASSGPNTEAFF TGTGCCAGCAGTGGTCCGAACACTGAAGCTTTCTTT
. TRBJ1-1 many 14 TRBV2 CASSVRGRGAEAFF TGTGCCAGCAGTGTCCGGGGAAGAGGCGCTGAAGCTTTCTTT
. TRBJ1-1 few 15 TRBV19 CASSIAAGLNTEAFF TGTGCCAGTAGTATAGCGGCAGGGTTGAACACTGAAGCTTTCTTT
. TRBJ1-2 many 19 TRBV24-1 CATSDLAVGRDGANYGYTF TGTGCCACCAGTGATTTGGCGGTTGGCAGGGATGGAGCTAACTATGGCTACACCTTC
TRBD1 TRBJ1-2 many 11 TRBV28 CASGRGRGYTF TGTGCCAGCGGAAGGGGGCGGGGCTACACCTTC
TRBD2 TRBJ2-7 . 15 TRBV13 CASSRGGADFYEQYF TGTGCCAGCAGTCGCGGGGGGGCCGATTTCTACGAGCAGTACTTC
. TRBJ2-7 many 14 TRBV7-2 CASSLDVISYEQYF TGTGCCAGCAGCTTAGATGTTATCTCCTACGAGCAGTACTTC
TRBD2 TRBJ2-2 . 16 TRBV29-1 CSVRGLAGGRPGELFF TGCAGCGTACGGGGACTAGCGGGAGGCCGGCCCGGGGAGCTGTTTTTT
TRBD1 TRBJ1-3 many 15 TRBV12-3/TRBV12-4 CASSHNDRAGNTIYF TGTGCCAGCAGTCACAATGACAGGGCCGGAAACACCATATATTTT
TRBD1 TRBJ1-1 few 13 TRBV29-1 CSVGTAENTEAFF TGCAGCGTCGGGACAGCAGAGAACACTGAAGCTTTCTTT
. TRBJ2-7 many 13 TRBV28 CATRSRQGHEQYF TGTGCCACCCGCTCCCGGCAGGGCCACGAGCAGTACTTC
. TRBJ1-1 . 16 TRBV15 CATSRDRMGQNTEAFF TGTGCCACCAGCAGAGATCGGATGGGGCAGAACACTGAAGCTTTCTTT
TRBD2 TRBJ2-7 few 14 TRBV20-1 CSARTSGGLYEQYF TGCAGTGCAAGGACTAGCGGGGGGCTCTACGAGCAGTACTTC
. TRBJ1-1 once 13 TRBV3-1 CASSLGGHAEAFF TGTGCCAGCTCACTTGGGGGTCACGCTGAAGCTTTCTTT
. TRBJ2-2 many 13 TRBV29-1 CSVEDGRTGELFF TGCAGCGTTGAAGATGGACGAACCGGGGAGCTGTTTTTT
TRBD1 TRBJ1-2 many 12 TRBV2 CASSATGDGYTF TGTGCCAGCAGTGCGACAGGGGACGGCTACACCTTC
. TRBJ2-1 many 17 TRBV30 CAWSDFEGRRGYNEQFF TGTGCCTGGAGTGATTTCGAGGGGCGGCGGGGCTACAATGAGCAGTTCTTC
. TRBJ1-2 . 11 TRBV29-1 CSVEDHGGYTF TGCAGCGTTGAAGATCACGGCGGCTACACCTTC
. TRBJ2-5 many 14 TRBV27 CASMEFFRVETQYF TGTGCCAGCATGGAATTCTTCAGGGTAGAGACCCAGTACTTC
. TRBJ1-1 many 16 TRBV27 CASSHIPGHRNTEAFF TGTGCCAGCAGTCACATTCCGGGACACAGGAACACTGAAGCTTTCTTT
TRBD2 TRBJ2-7 many 15 TRBV5-1 CASSLLAGGPYEQYF TGCGCCAGCAGCTTGCTAGCGGGAGGGCCCTACGAGCAGTACTTC
. TRBJ2-5 many 13 TRBV7-7 CASSLDIRETQYF TGTGCCAGCAGCTTAGATATAAGGGAGACCCAGTACTTC
. TRBJ1-2 . 12 TRBV20-1 CSARVGHDGYTF TGCAGTGCTAGGGTAGGGCATGATGGCTACACCTTC
TRBD2 TRBJ2-5 . 17 TRBV5-4 CASSTRLAGGLEETQYF TGTGCCAGCAGCACGCGACTAGCGGGGGGTTTGGAAGAGACCCAGTACTTC
TRBD1 TRBJ1-3 . 17 TRBV7-9 CASSLTGQLFSGNTIYF TGTGCCAGCAGCTTAACGGGACAGCTATTCTCTGGAAACACCATATATTTT
TRBD2 TRBJ2-1 . 14 TRBV14 CASSLGGARDEQFF TGTGCCAGCAGCCTCGGGGGGGCTAGGGATGAGCAGTTCTTC
TRBD1 TRBJ2-1 many 18 TRBV7-9 CASSGRMLGGASYNEQFF TGTGCCAGCAGCGGTCGTATGCTAGGGGGCGCCTCCTACAATGAGCAGTTCTTC
. TRBJ2-1 many 14 TRBV6-2/TRBV6-3 CASSYQTEGNEQFF TGTGCCAGCAGTTACCAGACGGAGGGGAATGAGCAGTTCTTC
TRBD2 TRBJ2-4 many 16 TRBV2 CASSGRERGVLNIQYF TGTGCCAGCAGTGGTCGTGAGCGGGGGGTACTAAACATTCAGTACTTC
TRBD1 TRBJ2-1 many 15 TRBV27 CASRPIQGVYDEQFF TGTGCCAGCAGGCCAATACAGGGGGTTTACGATGAGCAGTTCTTC
. TRBJ2-2 few 12 TRBV7-9 CASANGGGELFF TGTGCCAGCGCTAACGGGGGCGGGGAGCTGTTTTTT
. TRBJ2-7 many 13 TRBV18 CASSPASNYEQYF TGTGCCAGCTCACCCGCCTCAAACTACGAGCAGTACTTC
. TRBJ1-1 many 15 TRBV18 CASSPRREMNTEAFF TGTGCCAGCTCACCACGAAGGGAAATGAACACTGAAGCTTTCTTT
. TRBJ1-2 many 12 TRBV29-1 CSVEGGGDGYTF TGCAGCGTTGAGGGGGGCGGAGATGGCTACACCTTC
. TRBJ1-1 few 14 TRBV27 CASSLSGPFAEAFF TGTGCCAGCAGTTTATCGGGGCCATTCGCTGAAGCTTTCTTT
TRBD1 TRBJ1-1 few 17 TRBV10-2 CAGSENWTGGSWTEAFF TGCGCCGGCAGTGAGAACTGGACAGGGGGAAGTTGGACTGAAGCTTTCTTT
. TRBJ2-7 many 13 TRBV30 CAWSKTESYEQYF TGTGCCTGGAGCAAAACAGAAAGTTACGAGCAGTACTTC
TRBD1 TRBJ1-5 few 15 TRBV30 CAWSVRQGGNQPQHF TGTGCCTGGAGTGTACGACAGGGGGGGAATCAGCCCCAGCATTTT
. TRBJ2-1 many 14 TRBV30 CAWGLGGAINEQFF TGTGCCTGGGGTCTTGGGGGAGCCATAAATGAGCAGTTCTTC
TRBD1 TRBJ1-2 many 13 TRBV20-1 CSARATGAAGYTF TGCAGTGCTAGGGCGACAGGGGCGGCGGGCTACACCTTC
TRBD1 TRBJ1-1 many 16 TRBV19 CASSGWDRGEVAEAFF TGTGCCAGTAGTGGATGGGACAGGGGAGAGGTTGCTGAAGCTTTCTTT
. TRBJ1-6 few 14 TRBV3-1 CASSQGLGGIALHF TGTGCCAGCAGCCAAGGTCTTGGAGGGATCGCCCTCCACTTT
TRBD2 TRBJ2-7 many 15 TRBV5-1 CASSLGILAGDEQYF TGCGCCAGCAGCTTGGGTATACTAGCGGGAGACGAGCAGTACTTC
. TRBJ2-7 many 16 TRBV6-1 CASSEWLLDRDYEQYF TGTGCCAGCAGTGAATGGCTTCTGGACAGAGACTACGAGCAGTACTTC
. TRBJ2-3 . 13 TRBV19 CASSMMVRDTQYF TGTGCCAGTAGTATGATGGTGCGGGATACGCAGTATTTT